These 10 T cell receptor beta chains were all obtained from the same sample, sequenced in a study of blood T cell repertoires in COVID-19. Here immunoSEQ multiplex PCR was the method, and the copy in TCRdb shows in-frame clones only, minus some. Among some 200,000 clones, around 80% were seen once, and the ten largest hold over 7%. Sequencing input: PBMCs or T cells enriched from blood (not recorded which). Receptors were obtained from a woman in her 40s with acute COVID-19.

This sequence joins TRBV6-5 and TRBJ1-2, with 10 bases identical to TRBD1. J was trimmed by 7 bases and V by 4 bases; bases with no gene match: 9. This CDR3 is 15 amino acids long. The V gene's germline CDR1 is MNHEY and CDR2 SVGAGI. The CDR3 loop is CASSSGTGERSGYTF. The CDR3 nucleotides are TGTGCCAGCAGTTCCGGGACAGGGGAAAGGTCTGGCTACACCTTC.

The V gene is TRBV5-5, the J gene TRBJ1-5; D call uncertain. Trimming took off 0 bases at V and 4 bases at J, with 8 bases between the two ends. Germline lookup yields CDR1 SGHKS and CDR2 YYEKEE (reference sequence). The CDR3 is 14 residues long. CDR3 residues: CASSLAVLNQPQHF. DNA for the CDR3: TGTGCCAGCAGCTTGGCCGTCTTAAATCAGCCCCAGCATTTT.

This chain links TRBV19 with TRBJ2-5, with 8 bases fitting TRBD2. The J segment lost 1 base and the V segment lost 8 bases, leaving 3 bases of the junction unmatched. Germline V lookup: CDR1 LNHDA, CDR2 SQIVND (reference sequence). This CDR3 has 13 amino acids. The CDR3 region is CASGAGGQETQYF. The CDR3 coding sequence is TGTGCCAGTGGGGCGGGGGGCCAAGAGACCCAGTACTTC. The entire variable domain, with the rest obtained from reference TRBV19 and TRBJ2-5, is as follows: DGGITQSPKYLFRKEGQNVTLSCEQNLNHDAMYWYRQDPGQGLRLIYYSQIVNDFQKGDIAEGYSVSREKKESFPLTVTSAQKNPTAFYLCASGAGGQETQYFGPGTRLLVL.

The chain combines TRBV18 with TRBJ1-1, with TRBD1 matching 7 bases. With 4 bases clipped from V and 1 base from J, the junction kept 3 bases outside the gene matches. The CDR3 loop spans 14 amino acids. Germline V CDR1 and CDR2: KGHSH, LQKENI. The chain's CDR3 is CASSRGQTNTEAFF. As DNA, the CDR3 is TGTGCCAGCTCACGGGGACAGACGAACACTGAAGCTTTCTTT.

For the CDR3, the DNA is TGTGCCAGCAGTGCGGACAGGGGGCCCTACGAGCAGTACTTC. Protein sequence: CASSADRGPYEQYF. V gene TRBV28 combines with J gene TRBJ2-7; TRBD1 matches 11 bases. Trimming took 5 bases from V and 2 from J; bases not matched to a gene: 2. This CDR3 has 14 amino acids. Germline values: CDR1 MDHEN, CDR2 SYDVKM. The whole variable domain, filled in from reference TRBV28 and TRBJ2-7, reads DVKVTQSSRYLVKRTGEKVFLECVQDMDHENMFWYRQDPGLGLRLIYFSYDVKMKEKGDIPEGYSVSREKKERFSLILESASTNQTSMYLCASSADRGPYEQYFGPGTRLTVT.

The gene calls are TRBV19 and TRBJ2-5; 12 bases line up with TRBD2. This CDR3 contains 16 residues. V gave up 0 bases and J gave up 2 bases; unmatched junction bases: 1. From germline, CDR1 is LNHDA and CDR2 SQIVND (reference sequence). The CDR3 is CASSIDTSGRQETQYF. DNA for the CDR3: TGTGCCAGTAGTATAGACACTAGCGGGAGGCAAGAGACCCAGTACTTC. The entire variable domain, with the rest obtained from reference TRBV19 and TRBJ2-5, is as follows: DGGITQSPKYLFRKEGQNVTLSCEQNLNHDAMYWYRQDPGQGLRLIYYSQIVNDFQKGDIAEGYSVSREKKESFPLTVTSAQKNPTAFYLCASSIDTSGRQETQYFGPGTRLLVL.

The J gene is TRBJ2-1, the V gene TRBV19; 10 bases fit TRBD2. V gave up 2 bases and J gave up 15 bases; unmatched junction bases: 4. This CDR3 has 12 residues. Germline V gene sequence: CDR1 LNHDA, CDR2 SQIVND (reference sequence). The CDR3 protein is CASSILAGVLFF. The CDR3 DNA sequence: TGTGCCAGTAGTATACTAGCGGGAGTCCTGTTCTTC.

The chain employs TRBV18 and TRBJ2-4, with D perhaps matching TRBD2 (6 bases). V lost 6 bases to trimming and J lost 5 bases, with 17 bases between them. Germline CDR1 and CDR2: KGHSH and LQKENI. The CDR3 extends over 15 amino acids. The DNA for the CDR3 is TGTGCCAGCTCCCCATTTGGAGGGAGCGAAAACATTCAGTACTTC. Amino acid sequence: CASSPFGGSENIQYF.

This clone occurred a few times. V gene TRBV5-1 combines with J gene TRBJ2-1; 10 positions agree with TRBD1. Germline V CDR1 and CDR2: SGHRS, YFSETQ. This CDR3 has 14 residues. V lost 7 bases, J lost 7 bases, and 8 bases stayed unmatched. Here the CDR3 reads CASAPGQGPNEQFF. Written as DNA, the CDR3 is TGCGCCAGCGCACCGGGACAGGGGCCGAATGAGCAGTTCTTC.

CDR3 residues: CASRGTGGNNSPLHF. The CDR3 region has the DNA TGTGCCAGCAGGGGGACAGGGGGGAATAATTCACCCCTCCACTTT. The rearrangement links TRBV6-5 to TRBJ1-6, with 11 bases identical to TRBD1. This CDR3 is built from 15 residues. CDR1 is MNHEY and CDR2 is SVGAGI in the germline V gene. With 6 bases clipped from V and 5 bases from J, the junction kept 3 bases outside the gene matches.